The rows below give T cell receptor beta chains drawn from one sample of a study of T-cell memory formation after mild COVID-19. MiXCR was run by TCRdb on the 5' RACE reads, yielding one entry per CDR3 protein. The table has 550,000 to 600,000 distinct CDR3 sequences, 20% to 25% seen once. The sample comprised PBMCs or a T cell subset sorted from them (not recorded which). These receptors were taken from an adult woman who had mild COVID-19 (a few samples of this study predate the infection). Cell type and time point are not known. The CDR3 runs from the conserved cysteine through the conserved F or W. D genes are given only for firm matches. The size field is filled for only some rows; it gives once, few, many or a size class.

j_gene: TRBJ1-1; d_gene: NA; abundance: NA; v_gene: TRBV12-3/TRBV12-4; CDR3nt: TGTGCCAGCACGTCCCCACCGAGAGCAGCTTTCTTT; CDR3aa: CASTSPPRAAFF
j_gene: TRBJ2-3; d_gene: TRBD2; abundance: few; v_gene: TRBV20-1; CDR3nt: TGCAGTGCTAGACCCTATAGCGGGGAGGGCACAGATACGCAGTATTTT; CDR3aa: CSARPYSGEGTDTQYF
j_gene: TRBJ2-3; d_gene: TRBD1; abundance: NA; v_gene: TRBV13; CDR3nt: TGTGCCAGCAGCTACAGACCCGGGACAGGGACAGATACGCAGTATTTT; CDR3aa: CASSYRPGTGTDTQYF
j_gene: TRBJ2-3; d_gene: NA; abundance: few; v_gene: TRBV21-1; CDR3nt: TGTGCCAGCATGGTTAGGGTCGCAGATACGCAGTATTTT; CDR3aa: CASMVRVADTQYF
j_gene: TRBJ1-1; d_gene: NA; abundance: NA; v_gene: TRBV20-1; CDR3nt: TGCAGTGCTCGACGAGGGGGGCCCACTGAAGCTTTCTTT; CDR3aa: CSARRGGPTEAFF
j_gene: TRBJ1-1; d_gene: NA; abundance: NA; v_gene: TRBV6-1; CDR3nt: TGTGCCAGCATGGAAGAGGCAGGGTGGGGCACTGAAGCTTTCTTT; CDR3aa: CASMEEAGWGTEAFF
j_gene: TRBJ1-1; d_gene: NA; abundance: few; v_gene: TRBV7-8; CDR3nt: TGTGCCAGCAGCAGAGACAGGCTACTTATGAACACTGAAGCTTTCTTT; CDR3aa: CASSRDRLLMNTEAFF
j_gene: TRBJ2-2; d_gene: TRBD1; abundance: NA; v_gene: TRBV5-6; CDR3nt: TGTGCCAGCAGCATAGGACAGGGAACCTTAACCGGGGAGCTGTTTTTT; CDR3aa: CASSIGQGTLTGELFF
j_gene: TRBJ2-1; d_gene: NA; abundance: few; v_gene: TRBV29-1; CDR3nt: TGCAGCGTTGACGGGCGGGATAGCTCCTACAATGAGCAGTTCTTC; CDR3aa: CSVDGRDSSYNEQFF
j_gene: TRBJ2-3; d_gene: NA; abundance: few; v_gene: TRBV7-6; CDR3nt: TGTGCCAGCAGCTTATCCAACTTTAACACAGATACGCAGTATTTT; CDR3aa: CASSLSNFNTDTQYF
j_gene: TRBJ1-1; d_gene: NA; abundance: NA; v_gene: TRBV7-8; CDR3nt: TGTGCCAGCAGCTCTTTTACCCTCGGGAACACTGAAGCTTTCTTT; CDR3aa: CASSSFTLGNTEAFF
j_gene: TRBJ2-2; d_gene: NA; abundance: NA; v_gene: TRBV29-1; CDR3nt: TGCAGCGTTGAAGTTAAGGTTACCGGGGAGCTGTTTTTT; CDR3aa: CSVEVKVTGELFF
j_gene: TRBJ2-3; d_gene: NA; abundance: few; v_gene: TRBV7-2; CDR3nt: TGTGCCAGCAGCTTAGAGATGCTAGCGAGCACAGATACGCAGTATTTT; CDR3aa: CASSLEMLASTDTQYF
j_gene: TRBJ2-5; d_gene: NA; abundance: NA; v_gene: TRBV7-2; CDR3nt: TGTGCCAGCAGCTTTGACAGGCTCGGCGAGACCCAGTACTTC; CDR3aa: CASSFDRLGETQYF